This TCR beta chain emerged from a study of OX40 agonist ivuxolimab in advanced cancers. Study background: Intravenous ivuxolimab was administered to patients every 2 weeks at 0.01 to 10 mg/kg. Patients were about 83% male with ages roughly 23 to 79, mean about 54.

The CDR3 spans 14 residues. V trimming: 5 bases; J trimming: 7 bases; junction bases outside the gene matches: 10. Germline values: CDR1 SGHTA, CDR2 FQGNSA. Profiled with immunoSEQ multiplex PCR; TCRdb holds only in-frame clones, not every one. This sample has approximately 50,000 clones, with more than 70% found just once. Sample: CD4+ or CD8+ T cells sorted from blood, taken in a trial of the OX40 agonist ivuxolimab. This chain joins TRBV7-2 and TRBJ1-2, with 7 bases matching TRBD1. This sequence originates from an adult with an advanced solid tumor such as melanoma, head and neck, liver or kidney cancer. The CDR3 loop reads CASSAGTALRGYTF. The CDR3, as DNA: TGTGCCAGCAGCGCCGGGACAGCCCTACGTGGCTACACCTTC.